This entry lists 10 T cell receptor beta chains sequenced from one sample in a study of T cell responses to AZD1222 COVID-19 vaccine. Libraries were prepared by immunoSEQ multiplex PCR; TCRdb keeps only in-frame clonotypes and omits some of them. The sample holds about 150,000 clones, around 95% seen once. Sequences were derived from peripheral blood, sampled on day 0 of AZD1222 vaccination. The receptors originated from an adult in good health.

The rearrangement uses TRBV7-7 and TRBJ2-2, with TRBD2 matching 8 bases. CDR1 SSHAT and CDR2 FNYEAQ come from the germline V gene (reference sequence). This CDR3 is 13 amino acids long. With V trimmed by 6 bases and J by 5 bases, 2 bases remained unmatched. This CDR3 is CASSSSGTGELFF. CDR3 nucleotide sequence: TGTGCCAGCAGTTCTAGCGGGACCGGGGAGCTGTTTTTT. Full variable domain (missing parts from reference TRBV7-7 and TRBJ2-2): GAGVSQSPRYKVTKRGQDVTLRCDPISSHATLYWYQQALGQGPEFLTYFNYEAQPDKSGLPSDRFSAERPEGSISTLTIQRTEQRDSAMYRCASSSSGTGELFFGEGSRLTVL.

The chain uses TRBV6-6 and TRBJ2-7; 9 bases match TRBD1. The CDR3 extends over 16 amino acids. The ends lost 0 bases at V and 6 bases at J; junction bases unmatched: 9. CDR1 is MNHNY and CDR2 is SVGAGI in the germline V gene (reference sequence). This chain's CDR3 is CASSYSIDRGAFEQYV. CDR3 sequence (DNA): TGTGCCAGCAGTTACTCGATTGACAGGGGGGCTTTCGAGCAGTACGTC.

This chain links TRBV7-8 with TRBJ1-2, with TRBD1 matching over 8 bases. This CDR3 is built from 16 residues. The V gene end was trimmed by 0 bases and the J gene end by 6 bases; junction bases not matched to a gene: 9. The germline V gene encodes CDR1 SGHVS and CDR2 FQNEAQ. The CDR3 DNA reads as TGTGCCAGCAGCTTAGCGTACAGGGGGAAGGAGAATGGCTACACCTTC. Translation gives CASSLAYRGKENGYTF. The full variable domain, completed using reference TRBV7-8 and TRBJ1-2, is GAGVSQSPRYKVAKRGQDVALRCDPISGHVSLFWYQQALGQGPEFLTYFQNEAQLDKSGLPSDRFFAERPEGSVSTLKIQRTQQEDSAVYLCASSLAYRGKENGYTFGSGTRLTVV.

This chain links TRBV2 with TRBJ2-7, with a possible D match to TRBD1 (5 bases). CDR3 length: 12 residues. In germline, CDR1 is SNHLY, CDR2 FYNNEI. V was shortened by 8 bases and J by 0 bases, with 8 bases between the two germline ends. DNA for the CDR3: TGTGCCAGCCGACAGAGCTCCTACGAGCAGTACGTC. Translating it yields CASRQSSYEQYV.

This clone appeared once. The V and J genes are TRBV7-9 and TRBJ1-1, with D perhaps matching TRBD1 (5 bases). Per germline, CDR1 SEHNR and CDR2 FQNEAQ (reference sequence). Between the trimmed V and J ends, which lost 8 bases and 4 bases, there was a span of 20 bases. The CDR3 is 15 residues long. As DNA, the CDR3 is TGTGCCAGCTACTTCGGACGGGGGGTGTCCACTGAAGCTTTCTTT. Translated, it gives CASYFGRGVSTEAFF.

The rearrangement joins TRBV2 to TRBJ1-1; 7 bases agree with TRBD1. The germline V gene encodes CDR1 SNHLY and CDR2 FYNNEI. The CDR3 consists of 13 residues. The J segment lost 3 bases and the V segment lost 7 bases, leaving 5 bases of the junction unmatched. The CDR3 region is CASIRDRDTEAFF. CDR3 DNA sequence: TGTGCCAGCATACGAGACAGGGACACTGAAGCTTTCTTT.

The CDR3 reads CASSPPSTGELFF. CDR3 in DNA: TGCGCCAGCAGCCCACCCAGCACCGGGGAGCTGTTTTTT. The genes are TRBV4-1 and TRBJ2-2, with D uncertain. This CDR3 spans 13 amino acids. Trimming pared 4 bases from V and 4 bases from J, leaving 7 bases between. Germline V gene lookup returns CDR1 MGHRA and CDR2 YSYEKL.

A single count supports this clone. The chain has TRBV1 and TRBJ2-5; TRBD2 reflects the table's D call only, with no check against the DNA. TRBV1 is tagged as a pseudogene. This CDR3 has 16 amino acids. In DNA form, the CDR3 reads TGCACCAGCAGCCATTTCAGCGGGGAAGCTTTGGGGCCCCAGTACTTC. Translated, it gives CTSSHFSGEALGPQYF.

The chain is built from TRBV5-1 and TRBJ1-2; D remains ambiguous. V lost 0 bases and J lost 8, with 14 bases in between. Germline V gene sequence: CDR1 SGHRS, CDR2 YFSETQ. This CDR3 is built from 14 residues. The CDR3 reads CASSLASGGRGYTF. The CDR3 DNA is TGCGCCAGCAGCTTGGCTTCGGGAGGGCGAGGCTACACCTTC.

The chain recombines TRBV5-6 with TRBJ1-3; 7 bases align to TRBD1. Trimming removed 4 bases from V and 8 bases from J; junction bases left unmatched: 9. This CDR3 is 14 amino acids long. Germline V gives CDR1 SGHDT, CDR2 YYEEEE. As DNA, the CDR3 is TGTGCCAGCAGCCACTGGACAGGAATGGACACCATATATTTT. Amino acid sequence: CASSHWTGMDTIYF.